The present entry profiles one T cell receptor (beta chain) with its context. Its specificity is not known. CD8+ and CD4+ T cells taken from blood had their TCR beta sequenced. After extraction with the RNeasy kit, about 0.45 to 1 ug of the RNA was reverse transcribed using random hexamers. TCRdb reanalysed the immunoSEQ multiplex PCR reads using MiXCR and keeps one entry per CDR3 protein. The sample records 80,000 or so distinct CDR3 sequences, just over 90% being singletons. This entry is derived from a study of CD8 T cells in Susac syndrome. At the level of the study: Intravenous immunoglobulin alone or corticosteroids were being given to patients with Susac syndrome at blood draw, unless they were therapy-naive.

Germline values: CDR1 SNHLY, CDR2 FYNNEI. The ends were cut back, 7 bases at V and 3 bases at J, with 4 bases in the middle. CDR3 length: 11 residues. Notes on the study in general: In Susac syndrome, CD4+ T cell repertoires lacked any clonal expansion. The TCR sequencing and HLA analysis in the study involved a relatively small number of individuals, as the study acknowledged.

The chain has TRBV2 and TRBJ1-3, with D uncertain. Sequenced material: CD4+ T cells from PBMCs. The TCR was taken from a human donor with Susac syndrome. The CDR3: CASILGNTIYF. CDR3 bases: TGTGCCAGCATTCTTGGAAACACCATATATTTT.